Listed below are T cell receptor beta chains from one sample, sequenced in a study of OX40 agonist ivuxolimab in advanced cancers. Some clones are missing from TCRdb's copy, which holds only in-frame ones; the method was immunoSEQ multiplex PCR. The profile covers tens of thousands of clones, with less than 90% appearing a single time and less than 0.9% taken by the ten largest. The sample was CD4+ or CD8+ T cells sorted from blood, taken in a trial of the OX40 agonist ivuxolimab. The receptors here all came from an adult with an advanced solid tumor such as melanoma, head and neck, liver or kidney cancer. Each CDR3 is given with its conserved first and last residue. Fields, in order: J gene, D gene, clone size, V gene, CDR3 protein, CDR3 DNA. D genes are given only for firm matches. Clone size is stated in some rows and not others, as once, few, many or a class when expanded.

TRBJ2-7,NA,NA,TRBV6-6,CASSYSTERAYEQYF,TGTGCCAGCAGTTACTCAACGGAGCGGGCCTACGAGCAGTACTTC
TRBJ2-3,TRBD1,NA,TRBV7-8,CASSSRTGSTDTQYF,TGTGCCAGCAGCTCCCGGACAGGATCCACAGATACGCAGTATTTT
TRBJ2-7,TRBD2,NA,TRBV11-2,CASSLTPGGNRYEQYF,TGTGCCAGCAGCTTAACCCCCGGGGGGAACCGCTACGAGCAGTACTTC
TRBJ1-3,TRBD1,NA,TRBV30,CAWTDRAYSGNTIYF,TGTGCCTGGACGGACAGGGCATACTCTGGAAACACCATATATTTT
TRBJ2-5,NA,NA,TRBV5-4,CATSTPQGDQETQYF,TGTGCCACCTCAACACCCCAAGGGGACCAAGAGACCCAGTACTTC
TRBJ1-4,NA,NA,TRBV5-8,CASSRGAATNEKLFF,TGTGCCAGCAGTCGGGGGGCCGCAACTAATGAAAAACTGTTTTTT
TRBJ1-1,NA,once,TRBV5-4,CASSLGGHRGNTEAFF,TGTGCCAGCAGCTTGGGAGGACATAGGGGGAACACTGAAGCTTTCTTT
TRBJ1-2,NA,NA,TRBV6-5,CASSYNRRSNYGYTF,TGTGCCAGCAGTTACAATCGACGTTCTAACTATGGCTACACCTTC
TRBJ1-2,NA,few,TRBV19,CASSILPTGYGYTF,TGTGCCAGTAGTATACTCCCGACAGGATATGGCTACACCTTC
TRBJ2-6,NA,NA,TRBV28,CASRPRGSGANVLTF,TGTGCCAGCAGGCCTCGGGGCTCTGGGGCCAACGTCCTGACTTTC
TRBJ1-2,TRBD1,NA,TRBV5-5,CASSRTGDYGYTF,TGTGCCAGCAGCCGGACAGGGGACTATGGCTACACCTTC
TRBJ1-4,NA,once,TRBV6-6,CASRKTEGGGEKLFF,TGTGCCAGCAGGAAGACAGAGGGTGGTGGTGAAAAACTGTTTTTT
TRBJ2-3,NA,NA,TRBV7-3,CASSLSGRGFDTQYF,TGTGCCAGCAGCTTATCGGGCAGGGGTTTCGATACGCAGTATTTT
TRBJ2-6,NA,NA,TRBV2,CASREGEGSSGANVLTF,TGTGCCAGCAGGGAGGGAGAGGGCTCCTCTGGGGCCAACGTCCTGACTTTC
TRBJ2-7,TRBD2,NA,TRBV7-9,CASSQDLAGSYEQYF,TGTGCCAGCAGCCAAGATTTAGCGGGATCCTACGAGCAGTACTTC
TRBJ2-4,NA,NA,TRBV5-1,CASSLGGENIQYF,TGCGCCAGCAGCTTGGGCGGGGAAAACATTCAGTACTTC
TRBJ1-6,NA,once,TRBV6-5,CASSSGRRSPLHF,TGTGCCAGCAGCTCGGGACGGCGTTCACCCCTCCACTTT
TRBJ1-6,TRBD1,NA,TRBV19,CASSYSGTGTYNSPLHF,TGTGCCAGTAGTTACTCCGGGACAGGGACCTATAATTCACCCCTCCACTTT
TRBJ2-3,NA,few,TRBV28,CASSSPSDTQYF,TGTGCCAGCAGCTCCCCCTCAGATACGCAGTATTTT
TRBJ1-4,NA,NA,TRBV10-2,CASRDSSNEKLFF,TGCGCCAGCAGGGACAGCTCTAATGAAAAACTGTTTTTT
TRBJ1-5,NA,NA,TRBV4-1,CASSPTTGGGGNQPQHF,TGCGCCAGCAGCCCCACGACGGGGGGCGGCGGCAATCAGCCCCAGCATTTT
TRBJ2-5,TRBD2,NA,TRBV5-4,CASSFLAGGGEETQYF,TGTGCCAGCAGCTTTTTAGCGGGAGGTGGGGAAGAGACCCAGTACTTC
TRBJ2-7,NA,NA,TRBV11-3,CASSLNSLYEQYF,TGTGCCAGCAGCTTGAACAGCCTCTACGAGCAGTACTTC
TRBJ1-6,NA,NA,TRBV7-3,CASSLSEPGRSPLHF,TGTGCCAGCAGCTTAAGTGAGCCAGGGCGGTCACCCCTCCACTTT
TRBJ1-2,NA,NA,TRBV6-1,CASKMTVNYGYTF,TGTGCCAGCAAGATGACAGTCAACTATGGCTACACCTTC
TRBJ1-1,TRBD1,NA,TRBV6-4,CASKPGTGWDTEAFF,TGTGCCAGCAAACCCGGGACAGGGTGGGACACTGAAGCTTTCTTT
TRBJ2-5,NA,NA,TRBV28,CASSHGLSTGQETQYF,TGTGCCAGCAGCCACGGATTATCGACTGGCCAAGAGACCCAGTACTTC
TRBJ2-6,NA,few,TRBV7-3,CASSLSGGSGANVLTF,TGTGCCAGCAGCTTAAGTGGGGGCTCTGGGGCCAACGTCCTGACTTTC
TRBJ1-3,NA,NA,TRBV7-9,CASSSTGGIGNTIYF,TGTGCCAGCAGCTCTACCGGGGGTATAGGGAACACCATATATTTT
TRBJ2-7,NA,few,TRBV7-8,CASSPTDKGATYEQYF,TGTGCCAGCAGCCCGACGGATAAGGGAGCAACCTACGAGCAGTACTTC
TRBJ2-5,NA,NA,TRBV5-6,CASSPGVSGETQYF,TGTGCCAGCAGCCCAGGGGTGTCAGGAGAGACCCAGTACTTC
TRBJ2-3,TRBD2,NA,TRBV30,CAWSQGGNTDTQYF,TGTGCCTGGAGTCAGGGAGGGAACACAGATACGCAGTATTTT
TRBJ1-4,TRBD1,NA,TRBV5-1,CASSKERQGDEKLFF,TGCGCCAGCAGCAAGGAGAGACAGGGGGATGAAAAACTGTTTTTT
TRBJ1-6,NA,medium-sized,TRBV7-9,CASSLGRDSPLHF,TGTGCCAGCAGCTTAGGAAGGGATTCACCCCTCCACTTT
TRBJ1-1,TRBD1,NA,TRBV18,CASSPQGANTEAFF,TGTGCCAGCTCACCCCAGGGGGCGAACACTGAAGCTTTCTTT
TRBJ2-5,NA,NA,TRBV5-1,CASSSIGTARETQYF,TGCGCCAGCAGCTCGATAGGGACTGCGCGGGAGACCCAGTACTTC
TRBJ1-5,NA,few,TRBV19,CASSSETGLRNQPQHF,TGTGCCAGTAGTAGCGAGACAGGCCTCAGGAATCAGCCCCAGCATTTT
TRBJ1-3,NA,NA,TRBV19,CASTLDTVGNTIYF,TGTGCCAGTACCCTAGACACGGTTGGAAACACCATATATTTT
TRBJ2-5,NA,NA,TRBV7-2,CASSFQETQYF,TGTGCCAGCAGCTTCCAAGAGACCCAGTACTTC
TRBJ2-3,NA,once,TRBV5-1,CASRPPRGRTDTQYF,TGCGCCAGCAGACCCCCCAGAGGACGCACAGATACGCAGTATTTT
TRBJ2-7,NA,NA,TRBV7-6,CASSESYEQYF,TGTGCCAGCAGCGAATCCTACGAGCAGTACTTC
TRBJ1-1,NA,NA,TRBV19,CASSIGTRPMNTEAFF,TGTGCCAGTAGTATAGGGACCCGCCCCATGAACACTGAAGCTTTCTTT
TRBJ2-1,TRBD2,NA,TRBV5-1,CASSLDSGRGHNEQFF,TGCGCCAGCAGCTTGGATAGCGGGAGGGGTCACAATGAGCAGTTCTTC
TRBJ1-4,TRBD1,few,TRBV28,CASGGTGQNEKLFF,TGTGCCAGCGGGGGGACAGGACAAAATGAAAAACTGTTTTTT
TRBJ2-7,TRBD1,NA,TRBV7-9,CASSLARDRGEQYF,TGTGCCAGCAGCTTAGCGAGGGACAGAGGGGAGCAGTACTTC
TRBJ2-2,TRBD1,once,TRBV28,CASSSRDRGRITGELFF,TGTGCCAGCAGTTCCCGGGACAGGGGGCGCATCACCGGGGAGCTGTTTTTT
TRBJ2-3,NA,NA,TRBV30,CAWSVSTDTQYF,TGTGCCTGGAGTGTCAGCACAGATACGCAGTATTTT
TRBJ2-1,NA,NA,TRBV19,CASSIDRDEQFF,TGTGCCAGTAGTATAGATCGGGATGAGCAGTTCTTC
TRBJ1-1,NA,NA,TRBV28,CASNSPTEAFF,TGTGCCAGCAATTCCCCCACTGAAGCTTTCTTT
TRBJ2-3,NA,few,TRBV28,CASLATDTQYF,TGTGCCAGTCTTGCCACAGATACGCAGTATTTT
TRBJ1-6,NA,NA,TRBV28,CASSAGPARNSPLHF,TGTGCCAGCAGTGCCGGCCCGGCTAGGAATTCACCCCTCCACTTT
TRBJ1-2,NA,NA,TRBV11-2,CASSLDGVGSGVDGYTF,TGTGCCAGCAGCTTAGATGGAGTGGGGTCCGGGGTTGATGGCTACACCTTC